This passage covers 9 T cell receptor beta chains from one sample sequenced in a study of T cells after yellow fever vaccination. TCRdb re-called the 5' RACE reads with MiXCR, one entry per CDR3 protein. The data contain under 200,000 distinct CDR3 sequences, approximately 10% of them singletons. Material: CD8+ T cells sorted from PBMCs, obtained 15 days after the yellow fever booster vaccination. The source of these receptors is a man aged 18 to 35 who received the YFV17D yellow fever vaccine.

This clonotype came up many times. This rearrangement joins TRBV7-8 to TRBJ1-1, with D unclear. V lost 1 base, J lost 4 bases, and 13 bases lay in between. The germline V gene has CDR1 SGHVS and CDR2 FQNEAQ. CDR3 length: 15 amino acids. The CDR3 here is CASSLGAGMGTEAFF. The CDR3 DNA follows: TGTGCCAGCAGCTTAGGAGCCGGGATGGGCACTGAAGCTTTCTTT.

The rearrangement uses TRBV4-1 and TRBJ1-5, with a possible D match to TRBD1 (6 bases). The CDR3 length is 16 residues. V shed 1 base and J shed 0 bases, with 10 bases lying between them. CDR1 is MGHRA, CDR2 YSYEKL, per germline. The CDR3, as DNA: TGCGCCAGCAGCCAAGGGACGGGACATAGCAATCAGCCCCAGCATTTT. Translated: CASSQGTGHSNQPQHF.

This clonotype was seen just once. The J gene is TRBJ1-5, the V gene TRBV30, with unresolved D. V lost 3 bases and J 7 bases, leaving 16 bases between the germline ends. The CDR3 has 14 amino acids. Per germline, CDR1 GTSNPN and CDR2 SVGIG (reference sequence). CDR3 region: CAWSGFLRGQPQHF. As DNA, the CDR3 is TGTGCCTGGAGCGGCTTCTTACGTGGACAGCCCCAGCATTTT.

The chain joins TRBV29-1 to TRBJ2-1; TRBD1 matches 9 bases. Germline V gene data show CDR1 as SQVTM and CDR2 as ANQGSEA. V shed 4 bases, J shed 10 bases, and the junction held 17 bases outside the gene matches. The CDR3 is 16 amino acids. CDR3 loop: CSVAGSGTGRAWEQFF. The CDR3 nucleotides are TGCAGCGTTGCCGGGTCTGGGACAGGGCGGGCGTGGGAGCAGTTCTTC.

In this sample, this clonotype turned up a few times. The chain employs TRBV27 and TRBJ2-2; no clear D. With 2 bases removed from V and 5 bases from J, the gap between germline ends came to 9 bases. This CDR3 has 14 amino acids. CDR1 and CDR2 (germline): MNHEY, SMNVEV (reference sequence). The DNA for the CDR3 is TGTGCCAGCAGTTTACAGCGAACAACCGGGGAGCTGTTTTTT. Translated, it gives CASSLQRTTGELFF.

The chain has TRBV9 and TRBJ1-2; the D gene is possibly TRBD1 (5 bases). Germline assignment: CDR1 SGDLS and CDR2 YYNGEE. Trimming stripped 4 bases from V and 2 bases from J, with 12 bases between. CDR3 size: 14 residues. CDR3 coding DNA: TGTGCCAGCAGCCCTATAGGGGACAACTATGGCTACACCTTC. Amino acids: CASSPIGDNYGYTF. The full variable domain, its missing parts supplied by reference TRBV9 and TRBJ1-2, is DSGVTQTPKHLITATGQRVTLRCSPRSGDLSVYWYQQSLDQGLQFLIQYYNGEERAKGNILERFSAQQFPDLHSELNLSSLELGDSALYFCASSPIGDNYGYTFGSGTRLTVV.

This clonotype has just a few counts. The J gene is TRBJ2-1, the V gene TRBV4-1; 9 positions match TRBD1. V lost 1 base, J lost 7 bases, and 8 bases stayed unmatched. The CDR3 covers 16 residues. Per the germline V gene, CDR1 is MGHRA and CDR2 is YSYEKL. CDR3 in DNA: TGCGCCAGCAGCCAAGTCCCGGGACAGGGAGGTAATGAGCAGTTCTTC. Translation: CASSQVPGQGGNEQFF.

V usage is TRBV11-2 and J usage is TRBJ2-5, with 9 bases matching TRBD1. This CDR3 region has 14 residues. V lost 4 bases to trimming and J lost 5 bases; unmatched junction nucleotides: 5. CDR1 is SGHAT and CDR2 is FQNNGV in the germline V gene. In DNA form, the CDR3 reads TGTGCCAGCAGCTCCACGACAGGGGGGGAGACCCAGTACTTC. Amino acids: CASSSTTGGETQYF. Combining the CDR3 with reference TRBV11-2 and TRBJ2-5 gives the whole variable domain EAGVAQSPRYKIIEKRQSVAFWCNPISGHATLYWYQQILGQGPKLLIQFQNNGVVDDSQLPKDRFSAERLKGVDSTLKIQPAKLEDSAVYLCASSSTTGGETQYFGPGTRLLVL.

This clonotype was observed a handful of times. The chain employs TRBV6-5 and TRBJ2-5; the D is unclear. Between the trimmed V and J ends, which lost 1 base and 3 bases, there was a span of 9 bases. The CDR3 covers 14 residues. From germline, CDR1 is MNHEY and CDR2 SVGAGI. The CDR3 region has the DNA TGTGCCAGCAGTTACTATGGAACAAAAGAGACCCAGTACTTC. Protein: CASSYYGTKETQYF.